The source of this TCR beta chain is a study of T and B cells in COVID-19 patients. The overall study: The recovered patients had mostly mild to moderate COVID-19 with outpatient management. The recovered cohort's median age was approximately 37 years, versus about 63 years in active infection. Study outcomes and limitations: Patients with COVID-19 reportedly showed strongly skewed T cell receptor beta variable and joining gene usage.

Note on this clonotype: Its target is unknown.

From blood, roughly 250-550 ng of genomic DNA served as TRB template. BIOMED2 TRB-A/B primer pools were used in multiplex TRB PCR. One entry per CDR3 protein results from TCRdb running MiXCR on the multiplex PCR reads. Of about 1,500 distinct CDR3 sequences in the sample, roughly 25% were seen once. CDR1 and CDR2 (germline): MNHNY, SVGAGI (reference sequence). This CDR3 spans 15 amino acids. V was clipped by 8 bases and J by 0 bases, with 14 bases between them. The rearrangement joins TRBV6-6 to TRBJ2-1, with D possibly TRBD2 on 5 matching bases. The sequencing input was blood. The clonotype comes from a human donor with active COVID-19. The CDR3 is CASYTIGGSYNEQFF. Here the CDR3 DNA reads TGTGCCAGCTACACGATAGGAGGCTCCTACAATGAGCAGTTCTTC.